This T cell receptor beta chain is from a study of radiotherapy plus CTLA-4 blockade in lung cancer (dated by TCRdb to between 2017 and 2018). With regard to the full study: Objective responses were observed in 18% of enrolled patients, and disease control was achieved in 25% to 40%. What the work shows at the level of the full study, not this receptor alone: Increased serum interferon-beta after radiation, together with early dynamic changes in blood T cell clones, were reported to be the strongest predictors of response. TCR clones derived from tumors expanded in peripheral blood after treatment with radiotherapy and ipilimumab.

Receptor libraries were prepared by the immunoSEQ multiplex PCR assay. The immuneACCESS repertoire file appears here via TCRdb, limited to in-frame rearrangements. These files lack a portion of the clones; in checked studies, under half of the deficit traces to unresolved V genes, and the cause of the others is not known. The sample records about 54,000 clones, approximately 79% of which are singletons. The top ten constitute around 3.2% of the sample. The study tested focal radiation therapy combined with CTLA-4 blockade (ipilimumab) in patients with chemo-refractory metastatic non-small-cell lung cancer. The table lists this clone with a count of one. Its antigen remains unidentified. Qualities for individual bases were not recorded, and no much larger clone is one base off. The CDR3, cysteine through phenylalanine, is 15 amino acids long. The entry retains the CDR3 DNA only, 45 bases that are in frame from base 1. Taken from the germline V gene, the CDR1 and CDR2 loops are SGHRS and YFSETQ. V is cut back by 5 bases and J by 4 bases, with 9 bases in the junction unmatched.

The TCR originated in a human donor with non-small cell lung cancer who had a partial response to radiotherapy plus ipilimumab. Source: peripheral blood, taken from a patient treated with radiotherapy plus ipilimumab. In this chain, TRBV5-1 is recombined with TRBJ1-1, with 9 bases in between that match TRBD1. Read as DNA, the sequence is TGCGCCAGCAGTAGGACAGGGGTAGGGACCACTGAAGCTTTCTTT. Its amino acids are CASSRTGVGTTEAFF.